These T cell receptor beta chains were read from a single sample in a study of Ad26.COV2.S vaccination and SARS-CoV-2 variants. Profiling relied on immunoSEQ multiplex PCR, and the TCRdb table lists in-frame clones only, not all of them. This table has 300,000 to 400,000 clones, over 75% appearing once. The input for sequencing was peripheral blood, taken in a trial of Ad26.COV2.S vaccine versus placebo. The source of these receptors is a person between 18 and 65 years old who received the Ad26.COV2.S COVID-19 vaccine or a placebo. Both conserved end residues are part of each CDR3. Clone size is stated in some rows and not others, as once, few, many or a class when expanded.

j_call: TRBJ1-2; clone_size: .; v_call: TRBV5-1; cdr3_aa: CASSLAQGGNYGYTF
j_call: TRBJ1-2; clone_size: .; v_call: TRBV5-1; cdr3_aa: CASSSDSHYGYTF
j_call: TRBJ2-7; clone_size: .; v_call: TRBV20-1; cdr3_aa: CSAGLSYEQYF
j_call: TRBJ1-5; clone_size: .; v_call: TRBV7-8; cdr3_aa: CASSLGGQGDQPQHF
j_call: TRBJ1-2; clone_size: .; v_call: TRBV7-2; cdr3_aa: CASSLAARGRNGYTF
j_call: TRBJ1-2; clone_size: .; v_call: TRBV27; cdr3_aa: CASSSGVYGYTF
j_call: TRBJ2-3; clone_size: .; v_call: TRBV5-1; cdr3_aa: CASSARQASTDTQYF
j_call: TRBJ1-2; clone_size: once; v_call: TRBV7-3; cdr3_aa: CASSAGLDYGYTF
j_call: TRBJ2-3; clone_size: once; v_call: TRBV5-8; cdr3_aa: CASSRVVKTDTQYF
j_call: TRBJ2-5; clone_size: .; v_call: TRBV6-5; cdr3_aa: CAGRRGLGETQYF
j_call: TRBJ2-1; clone_size: .; v_call: TRBV10-3; cdr3_aa: CAISGGHEQFF
j_call: TRBJ2-7; clone_size: .; v_call: TRBV5-1; cdr3_aa: CASSFSGSSYEQYF
j_call: TRBJ1-1; clone_size: .; v_call: TRBV6-5; cdr3_aa: CASRTTGQTEAFF
j_call: TRBJ2-7; clone_size: once; v_call: TRBV5-1; cdr3_aa: CASSTGSPGNEQYF
j_call: TRBJ2-1; clone_size: .; v_call: TRBV3-1/TRBV3-2; cdr3_aa: CASSQNAYNEQFF
j_call: TRBJ1-6; clone_size: once; v_call: TRBV4-1; cdr3_aa: CASSQDGSFNSPLHF
j_call: TRBJ2-7; clone_size: once; v_call: TRBV2; cdr3_aa: CASSWTGSRSSYEQYF